This TCR beta chain is from a study of regulatory T cells in long-lasting Graves disease. Study summary: Graves' patients, diagnosed recently, had received antithyroid drugs under 3 months. Study outcomes and limitations: Sample size was small, which may have lowered accuracy.

Time point indicated: newly diagnosed GD, antithyroid drugs for less than 3 months. PBMC RNA was the source of the TCR library. Library construction for TCR beta used iRepertoire HTBI primers and Arm-PCR of CDR3 regions. TCRdb re-called the multiplex PCR reads through MiXCR, storing one row per CDR3 protein. The sample shows 400,000 to 550,000 distinct CDR3 sequences, about 17% of them seen only once. CDR3 size: 15 residues. The ends were cut back, 1 base at V and 3 bases at J, with 12 bases in the middle. Germline-derived CDR1 and CDR2 are SGHDN and FVKESK. This clonotype was seen a few times. Its antigen is unidentified. The sample also formed part of further work on T cells in Graves' hyperthyroidism and ophthalmopathy. That paper notes: With the HTBI primer set, the TCR CDR3 went through a first round of RT-PCR. Stable hyperthyroidism was told apart from ophthalmopathy by a model built on 13 V-J features.

The V call is TRBV14, the J call TRBJ1-1; a weak D match, TRBD1 (6 bases). The starting material was peripheral blood mononuclear cells (PBMCs), obtained at new diagnosis, from a patient treated with antithyroid drugs. This clonotype was obtained from a woman aged 18-35 years with Graves disease. CDR3 protein: CASSQARGPYTEAFF. CDR3 nucleotide sequence: TGTGCCAGCAGCCAAGCCAGGGGCCCCTACACTGAAGCTTTCTTT.